This TCR beta chain came from a study of beta chain features in type 1 diabetes. Remarks on this clone: What it binds is unknown.

Sorting of CD4+ naive, central memory, regulatory and stem cell-like memory cells was performed via CD45RO/CCR7/CD25/CD127/CD95/CD27. The isolated RNA, all of it, was reverse transcribed, so expressed TCRB transcripts were what got sequenced. Roughly 3.6 million reads were obtained on average from naive, central memory and regulatory T cell samples. The table came from immunoSEQ multiplex PCR; TCRdb's copy has only in-frame clones and leaves some out. Of 500,000 to 850,000 clones listed, about an eighth are singletons. CDR3 length: 14 residues. The V gene's germline CDR1 is MDHEN and CDR2 SYDVKM. V shed 6 bases and J shed 2 bases, with 14 bases lying between them. Study-level points and caveats: These data did not resolve whether HLA type affects TCRB rearrangement. In all four CD4+ subsets, TCRB CDR3 length was significantly, moderately reduced in type 1 diabetes. Insertion counts at VDJ junctions were lower in type 1 diabetes patients, who also showed more deletions there.

This sequence joins TRBV28 and TRBJ2-7; no clear D gene. This TCR was recovered from a man aged 18 to 30 with type 1 diabetes. The sequenced sample was naive CD4+ T cells from blood. CDR3 sequence: CASRSGPATYEQYF. For the CDR3, the DNA is TGTGCCAGCAGGTCGGGCCCTGCAACCTACGAGCAGTACTTC. The whole variable domain, filled in from reference TRBV28 and TRBJ2-7, reads DVKVTQSSRYLVKRTGEKVFLECVQDMDHENMFWYRQDPGLGLRLIYFSYDVKMKEKGDIPEGYSVSREKKERFSLILESASTNQTSMYLCASRSGPATYEQYFGPGTRLTVT.